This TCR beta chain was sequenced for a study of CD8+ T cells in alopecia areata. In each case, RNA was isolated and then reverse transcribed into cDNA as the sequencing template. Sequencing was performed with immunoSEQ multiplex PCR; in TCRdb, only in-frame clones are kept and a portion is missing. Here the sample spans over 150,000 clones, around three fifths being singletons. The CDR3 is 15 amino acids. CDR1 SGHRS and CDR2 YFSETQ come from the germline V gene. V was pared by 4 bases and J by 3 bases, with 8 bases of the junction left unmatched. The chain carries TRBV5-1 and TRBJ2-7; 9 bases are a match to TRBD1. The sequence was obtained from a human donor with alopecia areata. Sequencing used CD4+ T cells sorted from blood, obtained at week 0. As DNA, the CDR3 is TGCGCCAGCAGCCCGGATGGGACAGGGATCTACGAGCAGTACTTC. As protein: CASSPDGTGIYEQYF.